Each of the 10 T cell receptor beta chains below was sequenced from the same sample in a study of cytomegalovirus exposure and HLA in healthy donors. Primers: 60 Vbeta forward and 13 Jbeta reverse. Repertoires were generated with immunoSEQ multiplex PCR, while TCRdb's copy carries only in-frame clones and drops some. The sample includes some 150,000 clones, 75% to 85% seen only once; the top ten take 13%. Sequences were obtained from PBMCs. The source of these receptors is a woman in her 50s in good health and CMV-seronegative.

This rearrangement joins TRBV7-2 to TRBJ2-1, with 8 positions matching TRBD1. The CDR3 is 16 residues long. The germline CDR1 and CDR2 sequences are SGHTA and FQGNSA. After removal of 0 bases from V and 6 bases from J, the junction contained 7 bases not matched to a gene. CDR3 bases: TGTGCCAGCAGCTTAGCCCCCTCAGGGGGCCGCAATGAGCAGTTCTTC. It yields the protein CASSLAPSGGRNEQFF.

The chain links TRBV10-3 to TRBJ1-3; no clear D gene. V gave up 5 bases and J gave up 0 bases, with 5 bases separating them. The germline V gene has CDR1 ENHRY and CDR2 SYGVKD. CDR3 length: 13 amino acids. For the CDR3, the DNA is TGTGCCATCAGTTCCCACTCTGGAAACACCATATATTTT. Amino acids: CAISSHSGNTIYF.

This sequence joins TRBV27 and TRBJ1-2; 7 bases align to TRBD1. Trimming cost V 6 bases and J 4 bases; bases outside gene matches: 8. The germline CDR1 and CDR2 sequences are MNHEY and SMNVEV (reference sequence). The CDR3 is 14 residues long. As DNA, the CDR3 is TGTGCCAGCAGGCCGACAGGGTACCTCTATGGCTACACCTTC. It specifies CASRPTGYLYGYTF.

CDR3 in amino acids: CASRGSRTDTYGYTF. The CDR3 DNA sequence: TGTGCCAGCAGAGGAAGCCGGACAGATACCTATGGCTACACCTTC. The chain recombines TRBV6-5 with TRBJ1-2, with D possibly matching TRBD1 (6 bases). The CDR3 loop spans 15 amino acids. V was pared by 6 bases and J by 4 bases, with 18 bases between. The germline CDR1 and CDR2 sequences are MNHEY and SVGAGI.

The chain employs TRBV5-4 and TRBJ1-1, with D possibly matching TRBD1 (5 bases). The CDR3 runs to 13 residues. V shed 2 bases and J shed 1 base, with 6 bases lying between them. Germline-derived CDR1 and CDR2 are SGHNT and YYREEE (reference sequence). Here the CDR3 reads CASSFRGNTEAFF. In nucleotides, the CDR3 is TGTGCCAGCAGCTTTAGGGGGAACACTGAAGCTTTCTTT.

The chain couples TRBV29-1 to TRBJ1-1; D may be TRBD1 (6 bases). V lost 4 bases, J lost 1 base, and 10 bases lay in between. Germline V gene lookup returns CDR1 SQVTM and CDR2 ANQGSEA. The CDR3 extends over 13 amino acids. The CDR3 protein is CSVVGTRNTEAFF. DNA of the CDR3: TGCAGCGTTGTAGGGACAAGGAACACTGAAGCTTTCTTT. The full variable domain, with the rest looked up from reference TRBV29-1 and TRBJ1-1, is SAVISQKPSRDICQRGTSLTIQCQVDSQVTMMFWYRQQPGQSLTLIATANQGSEATYESGFVIDKFPISRPNLTFSTLTVSNMSPEDSSIYLCSVVGTRNTEAFFGQGTRLTVV.

The J gene is TRBJ2-3, the V gene TRBV6-4; no clear D. Trimming removed 7 bases at V and 2 bases at J, with 28 bases between. From germline, CDR1 is MRHNA and CDR2 SNTAGT. The CDR3 is made up of 19 amino acids. The CDR3 spells CASKRSPHLFGLYTDTQYF. CDR3 DNA: TGTGCCAGCAAGCGTTCCCCTCACTTATTTGGTTTATACACAGATACGCAGTATTTT.

J is TRBJ2-7 and V is TRBV7-2; D is possibly TRBD2 (5 bases). From germline, CDR1 is SGHTA and CDR2 FQGNSA. V shed 0 bases and J shed 3 bases, with 9 bases lying between them. The CDR3 contains 14 residues. This CDR3 is CASSLAPEDYEQYF. The CDR3 bases are TGTGCCAGCAGCTTAGCTCCGGAGGACTACGAGCAGTACTTC.

The chain uses TRBV27 and TRBJ1-4; unclear D gene. Germline loops: CDR1 MNHEY, CDR2 SMNVEV (reference sequence). The CDR3 runs to 16 residues. The V gene lost 4 bases and the J gene lost 0 bases, with 12 bases spanning the gap. The chain's CDR3 is CASSSPGGSTNEKLFF. For the CDR3, the DNA is TGTGCCAGCAGTTCCCCGGGCGGGTCAACTAATGAAAAACTGTTTTTT.

This chain links TRBV6-1 with TRBJ1-1; 9 bases fit TRBD1. V dropped 5 bases and J dropped 5; count of bases not matched to a gene: 6. CDR3 length: 14 amino acids. Germline V gene sequence: CDR1 MNHNS, CDR2 SASEGT. The CDR3 here is CASSSRTGETEAFF. The CDR3 region has the DNA TGTGCCAGCAGTTCCCGGACAGGGGAAACTGAAGCTTTCTTT.